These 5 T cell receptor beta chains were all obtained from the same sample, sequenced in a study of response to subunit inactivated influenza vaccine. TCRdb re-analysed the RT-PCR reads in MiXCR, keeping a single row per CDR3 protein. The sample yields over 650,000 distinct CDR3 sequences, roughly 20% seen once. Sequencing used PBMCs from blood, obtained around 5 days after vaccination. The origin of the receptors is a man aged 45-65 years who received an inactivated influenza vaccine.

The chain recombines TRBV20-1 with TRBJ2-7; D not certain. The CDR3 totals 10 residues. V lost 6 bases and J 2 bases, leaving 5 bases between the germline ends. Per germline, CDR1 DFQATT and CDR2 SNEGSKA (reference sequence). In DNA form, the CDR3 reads TGCAGTGCCCAAACCTACGAGCAGTACTTC. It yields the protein CSAQTYEQYF.

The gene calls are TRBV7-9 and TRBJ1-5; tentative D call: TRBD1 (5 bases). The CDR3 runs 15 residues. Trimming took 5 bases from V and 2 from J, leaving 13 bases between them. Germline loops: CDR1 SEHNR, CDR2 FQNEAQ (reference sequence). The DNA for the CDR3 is TGTGCCAGCAGCGCCGCCGGGGCCGGCAATCAGCCCCAGCATTTT. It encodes CASSAAGAGNQPQHF.

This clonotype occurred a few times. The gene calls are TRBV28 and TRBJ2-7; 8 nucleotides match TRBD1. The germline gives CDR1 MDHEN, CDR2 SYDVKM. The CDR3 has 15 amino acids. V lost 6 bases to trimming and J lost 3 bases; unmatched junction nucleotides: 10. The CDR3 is CASSRQGALDYEQYF. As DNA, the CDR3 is TGTGCCAGCAGCCGTCAGGGGGCTCTCGACTACGAGCAGTACTTC.

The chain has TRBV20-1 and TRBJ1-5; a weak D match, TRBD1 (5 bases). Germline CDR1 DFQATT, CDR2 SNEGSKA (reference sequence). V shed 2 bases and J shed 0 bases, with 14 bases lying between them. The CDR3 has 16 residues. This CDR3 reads CSARPGGGNSNQPQHF. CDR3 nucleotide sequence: TGCAGTGCTAGACCTGGGGGGGGAAATAGCAATCAGCCCCAGCATTTT.

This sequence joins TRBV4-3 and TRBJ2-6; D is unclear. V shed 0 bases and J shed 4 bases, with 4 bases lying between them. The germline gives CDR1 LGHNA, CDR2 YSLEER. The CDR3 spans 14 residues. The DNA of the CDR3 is TGCGCCAGCAGCCAAGATGGGGGGGCCAACGTCCTGACTTTC. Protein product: CASSQDGGANVLTF.